Listed here are 32 T cell receptor beta chains from one sample, sequenced in a study of T cell responses to AZD1222 COVID-19 vaccine. Data came from immunoSEQ multiplex PCR; TCRdb stores just in-frame clones and leaves some out. There are more than 70,000 clones in the sample; around 90% occur only once, and 16% lies in the top ten. This specimen consisted of peripheral blood, obtained on day 0 of AZD1222 vaccination. The receptors were sampled from an adult in good health.

The chain has TRBV5-1 and TRBJ2-7; tentatively, D is TRBD2 (6 bases). Germline CDR1 SGHRS, CDR2 YFSETQ. The V end was cut by 4 bases, the J end by 2 bases, with 16 bases between. The CDR3 is made up of 15 amino acids. Written as DNA, the CDR3 is TGCGCCAGCAGCCCGGAGCCCCGGGGGACCTACGAGCAGTACTTC. Translating it yields CASSPEPRGTYEQYF.

Here the CDR3 reads CSVVGLHAGTGNYGYTF. The CDR3 nucleotides are TGCAGCGTCGTTGGGCTGCACGCCGGGACAGGGAACTATGGCTACACCTTC. V is TRBV29-1 and J is TRBJ1-2; 9 bases fit TRBD1. CDR3 size: 17 residues. Germline CDR1 is SQVTM and CDR2 is ANQGSEA. Losses at the gene ends were 6 bases for V and 2 bases for J; bases not matched to a gene: 16.

The chain recombines TRBV19 with TRBJ2-1, with 8 bases fitting TRBD2. CDR3 length: 18 residues. J lost 4 bases, V lost 5 bases, and 16 bases had no gene match. CDR1 is LNHDA, CDR2 SQIVND, per germline (reference sequence). Here the CDR3 reads CASSSNLDRLARYNEQFF. The CDR3 coding sequence is TGTGCCAGTAGTTCGAACCTAGACAGACTAGCGAGATACAATGAGCAGTTCTTC.

The V call is TRBV29-1, the J call TRBJ2-5; TRBD1 matches at 8 bases. The CDR3 sequence is 13 residues long. The germline gives CDR1 SQVTM, CDR2 ANQGSEA. V lost 3 bases to trimming and J lost 5 bases; unmatched junction nucleotides: 5. The CDR3 reads CSVDAGGDETQYF. For the CDR3, the DNA is TGCAGCGTTGACGCAGGGGGCGACGAGACCCAGTACTTC. Based on the CDR3 plus reference TRBV29-1 and TRBJ2-5, the full variable domain is SAVISQKPSRDICQRGTSLTIQCQVDSQVTMMFWYRQQPGQSLTLIATANQGSEATYESGFVIDKFPISRPNLTFSTLTVSNMSPEDSSIYLCSVDAGGDETQYFGPGTRLLVL.

The V gene is TRBV28, the J gene TRBJ1-4, with 9 bases that match TRBD1. The V and J ends lost 4 bases and 8 bases, in that order; junction bases with no gene match: 8. Germline assignment: CDR1 MDHEN and CDR2 SYDVKM. The CDR3 is 15 amino acids. In nucleotides, the CDR3 is TGTGCCAGCAGTTCCCAGACAGGGGGGGTAGAAAAACTGTTTTTT. This encodes CASSSQTGGVEKLFF.

The V and J genes are TRBV2 and TRBJ1-5; no reliable D call. Trimming took 5 bases from V and 7 from J, leaving 12 bases between them. Germline values: CDR1 SNHLY, CDR2 FYNNEI. The CDR3 loop spans 13 amino acids. CDR3 DNA sequence: TGTGCCAGCAGTTTGGAGACCAGACAGCCCCAGCATTTT. Protein product: CASSLETRQPQHF.

The rearrangement uses TRBV13 and TRBJ2-7; D is possibly TRBD1 (5 bases). This CDR3 region has 15 residues. Germline-derived CDR1 and CDR2 are PRHDT and FYEKMQ (reference sequence). V lost 3 bases and J lost 5, with 17 bases in between. CDR3: CASSFEQAFPHEQYF. The CDR3 DNA sequence: TGTGCCAGCAGCTTCGAACAGGCATTCCCCCACGAGCAGTACTTC.

The rearrangement joins TRBV15 to TRBJ1-4; 7 nucleotides align to TRBD1. Per the germline V gene, CDR1 is LNHNV and CDR2 is YYDKDF (reference sequence). Germline trimming cut 0 bases from V and 8 bases from J; bases unmatched to any gene: 12. The CDR3 is 17 residues long. CDR3 bases: TGTGCCACCAGCAGAGAGGGACAACAGGGGTTTAACGAAAAACTGTTTTTT. It is translated as CATSREGQQGFNEKLFF.

On this clone itself: The junction and the germline gene differ at one end; a read error may be behind it. This sequence joins TRBV6-1 and TRBJ1-3, with 7 positions matching TRBD1. CDR1 and CDR2 from the germline V gene are MNHNS and SASEGT. This CDR3 contains 12 residues. In DNA, the CDR3 is TGTGCCAGCAGTGAAGCGCGGGACAGCCCGCTATTT. Translating it yields CASSEARDSPLF.

J is TRBJ2-7 and V is TRBV28; a weak D match, TRBD2 (7 bases). Trimming removed 6 bases at V and 5 bases at J, with 14 bases between. This CDR3 comprises 13 residues. The V gene's germline CDR1 is MDHEN and CDR2 SYDVKM. CDR3 in amino acids: CASSTGGGHEQYF. As DNA, the CDR3 is TGTGCCAGCAGCACTGGGGGGGGCCACGAGCAGTACTTC.

The J gene is TRBJ2-3, the V gene TRBV14; perhaps TRBD2 as D (7 bases). V lost 6 bases and J 2 bases, leaving 18 bases between the germline ends. There are 16 residues in the CDR3. Per the germline V gene, CDR1 is SGHDN and CDR2 is FVKESK. The CDR3 loop reads CASRKEWGGHTDTQYF. The CDR3 DNA is TGTGCCAGCAGAAAAGAATGGGGGGGGCACACAGATACGCAGTATTTT.

The chain links TRBV3-1 (or the pseudogene TRBV3-2) to TRBJ2-7; 8 positions match TRBD1. V lost 5 bases to trimming and J lost 5 bases; unmatched junction nucleotides: 8. Germline V gene lookup returns CDR1 LGHDT and CDR2 YNNKEL (reference sequence). This CDR3 comprises 14 residues. CDR3 DNA sequence: TGTGCCAGCAGCTTCGGGACAGGCGTCGACGAGCAGTACTTC. Its translation is CASSFGTGVDEQYF.

This chain uses TRBV27 with TRBJ1-6; no clear D. The CDR3 consists of 19 residues. V shed 0 bases and J shed 2 bases, with 17 bases lying between them. The germline gives CDR1 MNHEY, CDR2 SMNVEV (reference sequence). The CDR3: CASSLSLRRDKAYNSPLHF. The CDR3 DNA follows: TGTGCCAGCAGTTTATCGTTACGTAGAGACAAAGCCTATAATTCACCCCTCCACTTT.

The chain is built from TRBV28 and TRBJ2-5, with D hard to call. Germline V gene sequence: CDR1 MDHEN, CDR2 SYDVKM. The CDR3 covers 11 residues. Trimming left V 6 bases short and J 4 bases short, with 6 bases between. The CDR3 is CASRLTETQYF. The CDR3 bases are TGTGCCAGCAGGCTAACAGAGACCCAGTACTTC.

The chain employs TRBV19 and TRBJ2-7; D remains ambiguous. Germline V CDR1 and CDR2: LNHDA, SQIVND (reference sequence). Deletions cut 3 bases from V and 0 bases from J, with 9 bases between. CDR3 length: 14 residues. The CDR3 reads CASSIGKSSYEQYF. DNA of the CDR3: TGTGCCAGTAGTATCGGAAAAAGCTCCTACGAGCAGTACTTC.

The V call is TRBV7-9, the J call TRBJ1-4; D is unresolved. Trimming stripped 2 bases from V and 7 bases from J, with 8 bases between. The CDR3 length is 13 residues. CDR1 SEHNR and CDR2 FQNEAQ come from the germline V gene (reference sequence). The CDR3 bases are TGTGCCAGCAGCTTAATCGTTAGTGAAAAACTGTTTTTT. Its translation is CASSLIVSEKLFF.

This clone was recorded a few times. V is TRBV9 and J is TRBJ2-2; maybe TRBD1 (5 bases). Germline V gives CDR1 SGDLS, CDR2 YYNGEE. V lost 0 bases to trimming and J lost 5 bases, with 11 bases between them. This CDR3 is 15 amino acids long. DNA for the CDR3: TGTGCCAGCAGCGTAGAGGTGGGGCGAACCGGGGAGCTGTTTTTT. Protein product: CASSVEVGRTGELFF. The complete variable domain, with remaining parts taken from reference TRBV9 and TRBJ2-2, reads DSGVTQTPKHLITATGQRVTLRCSPRSGDLSVYWYQQSLDQGLQFLIQYYNGEERAKGNILERFSAQQFPDLHSELNLSSLELGDSALYFCASSVEVGRTGELFFGEGSRLTVL.

The rearrangement uses TRBV24-1 and TRBJ2-3; perhaps TRBD2 as D (7 bases). This CDR3 region has 20 residues. The ends were cut back, 1 base at V and 0 bases at J, with 22 bases in the middle. Looked up from germline, CDR1 is KGHDR and CDR2 is SFDVKD. CDR3 in amino acids: CATSDFGGGRGRSSTDTQYF. In DNA, the CDR3 is TGTGCCACCAGTGATTTTGGGGGGGGGCGTGGCAGGTCTAGCACAGATACGCAGTATTTT.

The chain couples TRBV11-2 to TRBJ2-1, with 13 positions matching TRBD2. The CDR3 is made up of 16 amino acids. Germline CDR1 SGHAT, CDR2 FQNNGV. V shed 6 bases and J 10 bases; nucleotides not matched to a gene: 12. CDR3 region: CASRPGGTSGIREQFF. The CDR3 nucleotides are TGTGCCAGCAGGCCGGGTGGGACTAGCGGGATCAGGGAGCAGTTCTTC.

The genes are TRBV20-1 and TRBJ1-1, with D possibly matching TRBD1 (5 bases). With 6 bases removed from V and 5 bases from J, the gap between germline ends came to 10 bases. This CDR3 spans 11 amino acids. Germline values: CDR1 DFQATT, CDR2 SNEGSKA (reference sequence). CDR3 protein: CSATRGTEAFF. The CDR3 DNA is TGCAGTGCCACCCGGGGGACTGAAGCTTTCTTT.

In its sample, this clone was seen once. The CDR3 sequence is CASRDSGSGNTIYF. The CDR3 nucleotides are TGCGCCAGCAGAGACAGCGGCTCTGGAAACACCATATATTTT. The chain combines TRBV10-2 with TRBJ1-3; D is perhaps TRBD1 (5 bases). Trimming cost V 6 bases and J 0 bases, with 9 bases left between them. Per germline, CDR1 WSHSY and CDR2 SAAADI. The CDR3 length is 14 residues.

The chain recombines TRBV19 with TRBJ1-2; 9 nucleotides match TRBD1. Germline CDR1 reads LNHDA; CDR2 reads SQIVND (reference sequence). J gave up 4 bases and V 7 bases, and 10 bases lay outside the gene matches. The CDR3 extends over 15 amino acids. The CDR3 region is CASKLQGASSYGYTF. The CDR3 bases are TGTGCCAGTAAATTACAGGGGGCATCTAGCTATGGCTACACCTTC.

The genes are TRBV7-2 and TRBJ1-2; D ambiguous. V was pared by 5 bases and J by 0 bases, with 10 bases between. Germline V gene lookup returns CDR1 SGHTA and CDR2 FQGNSA. The CDR3 covers 14 residues. The CDR3 nucleotides read TGTGCCAGCAGCCTAGGACCAGCTAACTATGGCTACACCTTC. This translates into CASSLGPANYGYTF.

The genes are TRBV3-1 (or the pseudogene TRBV3-2) and TRBJ2-7; 10 nucleotides match TRBD1. CDR3 length: 13 residues. V was pared by 2 bases and J by 8 bases, with 3 bases of the junction left unmatched. The germline CDR1 and CDR2 sequences are LGHDT and YNNKEL (reference sequence). Here the CDR3 DNA reads TGTGCCAGCAGCCAACGGGACAGGGGTAAGCAGTACTTC. It yields the protein CASSQRDRGKQYF.

This chain connects TRBV2 to TRBJ2-3; 14 nucleotides match TRBD2. The CDR3 sequence is 17 residues long. CDR1 is SNHLY and CDR2 is FYNNEI in the germline V gene. With V trimmed by 6 bases and J by 3 bases, 8 bases remained unmatched. The DNA of the CDR3 is TGTGCCAGCAGCCCCCTAGGGACTAGCGGGAGTACAGATACGCAGTATTTT. Amino acids: CASSPLGTSGSTDTQYF.

V usage is TRBV7-3 and J usage is TRBJ2-7; D is possibly TRBD2 (5 bases). The V end lost 5 bases, the J end lost 3 bases, and 11 bases lay between the germline ends. CDR1 and CDR2 from the germline V gene are SGHTA and FQGTGA. This CDR3 has 13 residues. The CDR3 bases are TGTGCCAGCAGCCCGGACGGAGGCTACGAGCAGTACTTC. Translating it yields CASSPDGGYEQYF.

This clone showed up just a few times. This chain joins TRBV5-1 and TRBJ1-2; unclear D gene. CDR3 length: 13 residues. Germline V gives CDR1 SGHRS, CDR2 YFSETQ. Trimming stripped 0 bases from V and 10 bases from J, with 13 bases between. This chain's CDR3 is CASSLDSLPSYTF. CDR3 coding DNA: TGCGCCAGCAGCTTGGACAGTCTCCCGTCCTACACCTTC.

This chain joins TRBV4-2 and TRBJ1-6, with D hard to call. V dropped 2 bases and J dropped 5 bases, with 10 bases sitting between them. The CDR3 runs 15 residues. Per the germline V gene, CDR1 is LGHNA and CDR2 is YNFKEQ. The CDR3 sequence: CASSQLARDNSPLHF. The CDR3 DNA follows: TGTGCCAGCAGCCAATTAGCACGGGATAATTCACCCCTCCACTTT.

This clone has a single count. This chain uses TRBV14 with TRBJ2-5; unclear D gene. The germline V and J ends were trimmed by 0 bases and 1 base, with 9 bases remaining between them. Germline V gene sequence: CDR1 SGHDN, CDR2 FVKESK. The CDR3 has 15 amino acids. CDR3: CASSQDLALQETQYF. CDR3 DNA sequence: TGTGCCAGCAGCCAAGATTTGGCTCTCCAAGAGACCCAGTACTTC.

Only a few counts were recorded for this clone. The rearrangement uses TRBV9 and TRBJ1-1, with TRBD1 matching over 11 bases. The V and J ends lost 3 bases and 4 bases, in that order; junction bases with no gene match: 5. Germline assignment: CDR1 SGDLS and CDR2 YYNGEE. This CDR3 contains 15 residues. CDR3 coding DNA: TGTGCCAGCAGCGGGACAGGGGGCTGGGGCACTGAAGCTTTCTTT. Translating it yields CASSGTGGWGTEAFF.

This clone was seen more than once but under ten times. The chain employs TRBV28 and TRBJ1-2; 7 bases are a match to TRBD1. CDR3 length equals 13 residues. Germline values: CDR1 MDHEN, CDR2 SYDVKM. V was pared by 6 bases and J by 4 bases, with 5 bases of the junction left unmatched. The DNA for the CDR3 is TGTGCCAGCAGGTTGGGACAGCTCTATGGCTACACCTTC. Its translation is CASRLGQLYGYTF.

The CDR3 loop reads CASSPREGAGTEAFF. CDR3 DNA sequence: TGTGCCAGCAGTCCTCGGGAGGGGGCAGGCACTGAAGCTTTCTTT. The chain recombines TRBV6-5 with TRBJ1-1, with 7 positions matching TRBD1. The CDR3 loop spans 15 amino acids. Germline loops: CDR1 MNHEY, CDR2 SVGAGI. The junction had 10 bases not matched to a gene; V was cut back by 5 bases and J by 4 bases.